This T cell receptor (beta chain) was captured by sequencing in a study of blood T cells in healthy people across ages. J lost 1 base, V lost 1 base, and 4 bases had no gene match. This CDR3 has 15 residues. Study-level points and caveats: A strong correlation was found between TCR beta diversity and the percentage of naive T cells.

Healthy Caucasians from Russia aged about 6 to 90 served as donors. PBMCs numbering at least 6.5 million were isolated per sample. Regarding this clonotype: The antigen remains unidentified.

The second PCR ran about 6 to 12 cycles with a sample-barcoded 5' primer and J-beta primers. Every sample returned 2.5 million or more CDR3-containing paired-end reads. In TCRdb, the 5' RACE reads were re-called with MiXCR into one record per CDR3 protein. The sample has fewer than 750,000 distinct CDR3 sequences, 52% seen once. This receptor was obtained from an elderly woman in good health. This chain uses TRBV12-3 or TRBV12-4 with TRBJ2-7; TRBD1 agrees at 7 bases. Sequencing used blood. CDR3 in DNA: TGTGCCAGCAGTTTAGGAAACAGGGGATCCTACGAGCAGTACTTC. Its protein product is CASSLGNRGSYEQYF.